One and the same sample provided the 14 T cell receptor beta chains below, sequenced in a study of blood T cell repertoires in COVID-19. Libraries were prepared by immunoSEQ multiplex PCR; TCRdb keeps only in-frame clonotypes and omits some of them. The table shows approximately 83,000 clones, with 60% to 85% occurring only once. Sequenced material: peripheral blood. These receptors came from a woman of 80 years or more with acute or convalescent COVID-19.

The chain carries TRBV5-1 and TRBJ2-2; D gene uncertain. The CDR3 spans 12 residues. The germline CDR1 and CDR2 sequences are SGHRS and YFSETQ. Trimming took off 2 bases at V and 8 bases at J, with 7 bases between the two ends. CDR3 amino acids: CASSFETGELFF. The CDR3 region has the DNA TGCGCCAGCAGCTTTGAGACTGGGGAGCTGTTTTTT.

This clone was seen only once. This rearrangement joins TRBV7-8 to TRBJ2-5; TRBD2 agrees at 14 bases. Germline V gives CDR1 SGHVS, CDR2 FQNEAQ. V was pared by 0 bases and J by 0 bases, with 3 bases of the junction left unmatched. This CDR3 has 18 residues. The DNA of the CDR3 is TGTGCCAGCAGCTTAGCACGACTAGCGGGGGGGTACCAAGAGACCCAGTACTTC. This translates into CASSLARLAGGYQETQYF.

V is TRBV18 and J is TRBJ1-6; weak D call: TRBD1 (5 bases). Germline lookup yields CDR1 KGHSH and CDR2 LQKENI. Trimming removed 3 bases at V and 4 bases at J, with 7 bases between. The CDR3 consists of 14 residues. This CDR3 is CASSPTEYNSPLHF. CDR3 nucleotide sequence: TGTGCCAGCTCACCGACAGAGTATAATTCACCCCTCCACTTT.

A remark on this clone: Other DNA sequences in this sample translate to the same CDR3. The chain carries TRBV7-2 and TRBJ1-4; 7 bases agree with TRBD1. This CDR3 spans 14 amino acids. Germline V lookup: CDR1 SGHTA, CDR2 FQGNSA. J lost 6 bases, V lost 4 bases, and 5 bases had no gene match. The CDR3 is CASSSDRVDEKLFF. CDR3 bases: TGTGCCAGCAGCTCCGACAGGGTCGATGAAAAACTGTTTTTT. Together with reference TRBV7-2 and TRBJ1-4, the CDR3 gives the full variable domain: GAGVSQSPSNKVTEKGKDVELRCDPISGHTALYWYRQSLGQGLEFLIYFQGNSAPDKSGLPSDRFSAERTGGSVSTLTIQRTQQEDSAVYLCASSSDRVDEKLFFGSGTQLSVL.

The CDR3 bases are TGCGCCAGCAGCTTGGGACTAGCGGGAGCCACCGGGGAGCTGTTTTTT. Amino acids: CASSLGLAGATGELFF. The V gene is TRBV5-1, the J gene TRBJ2-2, with TRBD2 matching over 12 bases. V dropped 0 bases and J dropped 4; count of bases not matched to a gene: 1. This CDR3 has 16 residues. Per germline, CDR1 SGHRS and CDR2 YFSETQ. Drawing the rest from reference TRBV5-1 and TRBJ2-2, the complete variable domain is KAGVTQTPRYLIKTRGQQVTLSCSPISGHRSVSWYQQTPGQGLQFLFEYFSETQRNKGNFPGRFSGRQFSNSRSEMNVSTLELGDSALYLCASSLGLAGATGELFFGEGSRLTVL.

The chain has TRBV19 and TRBJ2-1; 10 bases fit TRBD1. Trimming cost V 3 bases and J 8 bases; bases outside gene matches: 7. The CDR3 totals 15 residues. Germline V CDR1 and CDR2: LNHDA, SQIVND (reference sequence). CDR3: CASSIRDRGRHEQFF. CDR3 DNA sequence: TGTGCCAGTAGTATCCGGGACAGGGGTCGCCATGAGCAGTTCTTC.

The rearrangement joins TRBV24-1 to TRBJ2-5, with 9 nucleotides matching TRBD1. There are 13 residues in the CDR3. Germline V gene data show CDR1 as KGHDR and CDR2 as SFDVKD. V lost 7 bases and J lost 4; bases outside the gene matches: 3. CDR3 bases: TGTGCCACCAGGGCGACAGGGGGAGAGACCCAGTACTTC. This gives the protein CATRATGGETQYF.

The J gene is TRBJ2-1, the V gene TRBV6-5, with D tentatively TRBD1 (5 bases). The CDR3 has 15 amino acids. CDR1 and CDR2 (germline): MNHEY, SVGAGI. V shed 6 bases and J shed 2 bases, with 14 bases lying between them. The CDR3 spells CASSRRQRPYNEQFF. The CDR3 DNA is TGTGCCAGCAGCCGCAGACAGAGGCCCTACAATGAGCAGTTCTTC.

The chain is built from TRBV7-2 and TRBJ2-7, with D tentatively TRBD2 (6 bases). Germline V gene data show CDR1 as SGHTA and CDR2 as FQGNSA. CDR3 size: 13 residues. V was trimmed by 2 bases and J by 5 bases, leaving 10 bases between them. DNA of the CDR3: TGTGCCAGCAGCTTATTGCGCGGGAACGAGCAGTACTTC. As protein: CASSLLRGNEQYF.

V is TRBV6-2 or TRBV6-3 and J is TRBJ1-2, with D possibly being TRBD1 (6 bases). V lost 4 bases and J 8 bases, leaving 17 bases between the germline ends. The CDR3 has 14 residues. Germline CDR1 is MNHEY and CDR2 is SVGEGT. The CDR3 is CASSSNYREVGYTF. The CDR3 DNA follows: TGTGCCAGCAGTTCCAATTACAGGGAAGTCGGCTACACCTTC.

V usage is TRBV10-3 and J usage is TRBJ2-5; D is possibly TRBD1 (6 bases). The CDR3 sequence is 13 residues long. Germline V lookup: CDR1 ENHRY, CDR2 SYGVKD. Trimming left V 2 bases short and J 9 bases short, with 13 bases between. CDR3 region: CAISEMAPGAQYF. CDR3 coding DNA: TGTGCCATCAGTGAGATGGCCCCAGGGGCCCAGTACTTC.

V usage is TRBV3-1 (or the pseudogene TRBV3-2) and J usage is TRBJ2-1; D is perhaps TRBD1 (6 bases). Trimming removed 1 base from V and 5 bases from J, with 12 bases in between. The germline V gene encodes CDR1 LGHDT and CDR2 YNNKEL (reference sequence). This CDR3 spans 15 amino acids. CDR3 coding DNA: TGTGCCAGCAGCCAAGTGGGGGCTATCCACAATGAGCAGTTCTTC. Translated: CASSQVGAIHNEQFF.

The V and J genes are TRBV5-6 and TRBJ1-4; D may be TRBD1 (6 bases). The CDR3 runs to 14 residues. Germline V lookup: CDR1 SGHDT, CDR2 YYEEEE. Trimming removed 1 base at V and 7 bases at J, with 11 bases between. For the CDR3, the DNA is TGTGCCAGCAGCTTGACAGGGATGCCTGAAAAACTGTTTTTT. Translation: CASSLTGMPEKLFF.

This chain connects TRBV19 to TRBJ1-5, with a weak D call TRBD1 (5 bases). Germline V lookup: CDR1 LNHDA, CDR2 SQIVND (reference sequence). Deletions cut 3 bases from V and 2 bases from J, with 20 bases between. This CDR3 spans 18 amino acids. The CDR3 here is CASSILAGAIRGNQPQHF. The CDR3 coding sequence is TGTGCCAGTAGTATTCTTGCTGGGGCCATACGAGGCAATCAGCCCCAGCATTTT.